This entry is about one T cell receptor (beta chain). TCRdb called the RACE reads again in MiXCR, with one record for every CDR3 protein. The sample has nearly 110,000 distinct CDR3 sequences, 9% to 15% seen once. The data stem from a study of human T cells and chemical hapten exposure. This sample's time point: pre-sensitization, week 0. Treatment in this sample: therapeutic diphenylcyclopropenone sensitization with weekly scalp DPC. V lost 6 bases to trimming and J lost 8 bases; unmatched junction nucleotides: 7. Germline CDR1 and CDR2: MNHEY and SVGEGT. This CDR3 has 13 residues. The source is a woman aged 45-65 years with alopecia areata. Some clones in this sample may be carry-over from other donors' samples. The chain is built from TRBV6-2 or TRBV6-3 and TRBJ1-2, with 9 bases lining up with TRBD1. Material: whole blood, obtained in connection with sensitization to the hapten diphenylcyclopropenone (DPC). This chain's CDR3 is CASSRTGGDGYTF. For the CDR3, the DNA is TGTGCCAGCAGCCGTACAGGGGGCGACGGCTACACCTTC.